This TCR beta chain is from a study of human T cells and chemical hapten exposure. V shed 4 bases and J shed 9 bases, with 18 bases lying between them. This CDR3 has 14 amino acids. From germline, CDR1 is MNHEY and CDR2 SMNVEV (reference sequence). Time point here: patch test 2, 6 weeks after DPC sensitization. As to treatment: therapeutic diphenylcyclopropenone sensitization with weekly scalp DPC. TCRdb re-analysed the RACE reads in MiXCR, keeping a single row per CDR3 protein. The sample includes roughly 380,000 distinct CDR3 sequences, under 6.5% of them seen just once. This sequence joins TRBV27 and TRBJ1-1; D is unclear. The sample in question was whole blood, obtained in connection with sensitization to the hapten diphenylcyclopropenone (DPC). The sequence was collected from a young woman with alopecia areata. Some clones in this sample may be carry-over from other donors' samples. The CDR3 DNA sequence: TGTGCCAGCAGTTCCTACCTGTCCAGCCGACAAGCTTTCTTT. Translated: CASSSYLSSRQAFF.